Only a few counts were recorded for the clone carrying this TCR beta chain. Time point meaning: blood at routine non-recurrence follow-up after resection. The junction had 6 bases not matched to a gene; V was cut back by 5 bases and J by 8 bases. The CDR3 is 14 amino acids. Germline CDR1 is MNHEY and CDR2 is SVGAGI. TCRdb passed the 5' RACE reads through MiXCR, listing each CDR3 protein once. The sample consists of about 19,000 distinct CDR3 sequences, about 9.1% of them appearing once. The entry originates in a study of spatial heterogeneity in lung cancer. Background on the study: Sequenced follow-up PBMC samples came a median of about 23 months after resection, where available.

This sequence joins TRBV6-5 and TRBJ2-1, with TRBD2 matching 10 bases. This material consisted of PBMCs, taken at follow-up. The TCR comes from a female donor with early-stage non-small cell lung cancer. DNA of the CDR3: TGTGCCAGCAGTAAAGCGGGAGGGCCTTATGAGCAGTTCTTC. Translation: CASSKAGGPYEQFF.